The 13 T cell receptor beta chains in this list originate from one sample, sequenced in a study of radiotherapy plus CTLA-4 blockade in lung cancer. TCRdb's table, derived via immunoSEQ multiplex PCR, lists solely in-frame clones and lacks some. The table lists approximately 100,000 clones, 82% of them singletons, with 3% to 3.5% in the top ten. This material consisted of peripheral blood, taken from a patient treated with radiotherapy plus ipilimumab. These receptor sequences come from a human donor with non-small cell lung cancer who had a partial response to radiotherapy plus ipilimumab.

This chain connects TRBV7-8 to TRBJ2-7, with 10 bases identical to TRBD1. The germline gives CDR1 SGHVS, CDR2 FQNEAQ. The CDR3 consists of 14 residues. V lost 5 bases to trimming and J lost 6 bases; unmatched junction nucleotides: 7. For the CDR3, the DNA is TGTGCCAGCAGCCCAGGCGGGGACAGGGGCGAGCAGTACTTC. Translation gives CASSPGGDRGEQYF.

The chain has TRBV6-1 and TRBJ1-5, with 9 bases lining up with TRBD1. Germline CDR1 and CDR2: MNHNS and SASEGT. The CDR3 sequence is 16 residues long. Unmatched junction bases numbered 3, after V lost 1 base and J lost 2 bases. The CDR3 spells CASSEGDRVGNQPQHF. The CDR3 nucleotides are TGTGCCAGCAGTGAAGGGGACAGGGTGGGCAATCAGCCCCAGCATTTT.

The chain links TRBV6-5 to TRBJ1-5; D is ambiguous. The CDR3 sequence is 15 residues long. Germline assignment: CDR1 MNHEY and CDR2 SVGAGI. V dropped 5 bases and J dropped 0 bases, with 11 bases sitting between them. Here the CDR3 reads CASSARQNSNQPQHF. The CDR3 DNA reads TGTGCCAGCAGTGCTAGGCAGAATAGCAATCAGCCCCAGCATTTT.

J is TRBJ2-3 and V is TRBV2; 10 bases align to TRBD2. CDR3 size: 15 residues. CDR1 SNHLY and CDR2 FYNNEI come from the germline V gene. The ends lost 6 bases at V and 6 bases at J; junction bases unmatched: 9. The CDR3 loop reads CASRETSGLFDTQYF. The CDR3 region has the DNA TGTGCCAGCAGAGAGACTAGCGGGCTCTTTGATACGCAGTATTTT.

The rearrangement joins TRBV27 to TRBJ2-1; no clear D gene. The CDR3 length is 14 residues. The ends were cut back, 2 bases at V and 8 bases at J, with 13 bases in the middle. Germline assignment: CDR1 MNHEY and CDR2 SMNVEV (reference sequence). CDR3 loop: CASSLRLPEDEQFF. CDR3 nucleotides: TGTGCCAGCAGTTTAAGGCTACCTGAGGATGAGCAGTTCTTC.

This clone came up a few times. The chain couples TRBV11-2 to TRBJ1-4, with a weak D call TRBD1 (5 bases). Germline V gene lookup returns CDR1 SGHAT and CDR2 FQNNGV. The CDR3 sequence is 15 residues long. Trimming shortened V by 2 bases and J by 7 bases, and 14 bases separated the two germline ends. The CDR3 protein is CASSLYHSGGEKLFF. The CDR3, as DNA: TGTGCCAGCAGCTTATACCACAGCGGGGGTGAAAAACTGTTTTTT.

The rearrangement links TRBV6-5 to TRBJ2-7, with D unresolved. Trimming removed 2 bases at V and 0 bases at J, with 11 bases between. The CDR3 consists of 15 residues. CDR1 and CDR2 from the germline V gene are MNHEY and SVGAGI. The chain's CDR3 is CASSYAVAASYEQYF. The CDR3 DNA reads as TGTGCCAGCAGTTACGCGGTAGCTGCCTCCTACGAGCAGTACTTC.

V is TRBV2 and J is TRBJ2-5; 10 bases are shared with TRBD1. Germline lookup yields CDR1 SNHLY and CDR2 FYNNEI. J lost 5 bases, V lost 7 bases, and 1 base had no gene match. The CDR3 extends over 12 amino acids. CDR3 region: CASKDRGETQYF. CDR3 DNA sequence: TGTGCCAGCAAGGACAGGGGGGAGACCCAGTACTTC.

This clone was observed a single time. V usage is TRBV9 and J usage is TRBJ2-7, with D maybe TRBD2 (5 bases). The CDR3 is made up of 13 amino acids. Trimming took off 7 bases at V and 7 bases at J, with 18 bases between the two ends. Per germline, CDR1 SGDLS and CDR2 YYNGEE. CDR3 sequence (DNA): TGTGCCAGCGGCGACACTCAGACGGGGGAGCAGTACTTC. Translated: CASGDTQTGEQYF.

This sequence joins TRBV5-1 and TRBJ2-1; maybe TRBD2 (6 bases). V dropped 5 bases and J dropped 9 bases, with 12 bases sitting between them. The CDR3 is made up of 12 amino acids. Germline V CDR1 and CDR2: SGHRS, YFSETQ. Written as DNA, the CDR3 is TGCGCCAGCAGACGGGAGATCGGTGAGCAGTTCTTC. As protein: CASRREIGEQFF.

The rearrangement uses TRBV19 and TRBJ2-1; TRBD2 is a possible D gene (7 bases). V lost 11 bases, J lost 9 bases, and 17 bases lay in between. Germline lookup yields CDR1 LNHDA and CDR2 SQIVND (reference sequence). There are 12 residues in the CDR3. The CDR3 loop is CALGGRWGEQFF. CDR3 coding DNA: TGTGCCCTGGGGGGGCGCTGGGGTGAGCAGTTCTTC.

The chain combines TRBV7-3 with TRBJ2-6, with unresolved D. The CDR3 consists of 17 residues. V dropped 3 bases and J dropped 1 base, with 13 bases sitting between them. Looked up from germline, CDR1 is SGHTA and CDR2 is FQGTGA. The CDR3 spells CASSFPPTASGANVLTF. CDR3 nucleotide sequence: TGTGCCAGCAGCTTCCCGCCCACAGCATCTGGGGCCAACGTCCTGACTTTC.

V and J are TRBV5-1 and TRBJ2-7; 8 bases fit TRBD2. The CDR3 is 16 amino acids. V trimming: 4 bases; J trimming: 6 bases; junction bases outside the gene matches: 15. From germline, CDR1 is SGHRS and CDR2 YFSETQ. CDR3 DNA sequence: TGCGCCAGCAGCCCTGATGGCGTCGGGAGGGCGTCCGAGCAGTACTTC. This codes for CASSPDGVGRASEQYF.